This TCR beta chain was observed in a study of T-cell memory formation after mild COVID-19. Whole-study results and caveats: Clones shrinking from day 15 to 85 showed even CD4/CD8 mixes; later expanders tilted CD4+. Pre-infection memory already had some responding clones, implying cross-reactive memory joined.

In regard to this clonotype: Its antigen is still unknown.

The germline V and J ends were trimmed by 5 bases and 4 bases, with 16 bases remaining between them. The V gene's germline CDR1 is SGHTA and CDR2 FQGTGA. The length of the CDR3 is 15 residues. TCRdb itself ran the 5' RACE reads through MiXCR, one entry per CDR3 protein. The table records about 180,000 distinct CDR3 sequences, about 18% of them present only once. The source of this sequence is a man aged 18 to 30 who had mild COVID-19 (a few samples of this study predate the infection). Cell type and time point are not known. Sequenced material: PBMCs or a T cell subset sorted from them (not recorded which). The chain recombines TRBV7-3 with TRBJ2-3, with D possibly TRBD2 on 6 matching bases. In DNA, the CDR3 is TGTGCCAGCAGCCCCCAAGCGGGTAATGCAGATACGCAGTATTTT. This codes for CASSPQAGNADTQYF.